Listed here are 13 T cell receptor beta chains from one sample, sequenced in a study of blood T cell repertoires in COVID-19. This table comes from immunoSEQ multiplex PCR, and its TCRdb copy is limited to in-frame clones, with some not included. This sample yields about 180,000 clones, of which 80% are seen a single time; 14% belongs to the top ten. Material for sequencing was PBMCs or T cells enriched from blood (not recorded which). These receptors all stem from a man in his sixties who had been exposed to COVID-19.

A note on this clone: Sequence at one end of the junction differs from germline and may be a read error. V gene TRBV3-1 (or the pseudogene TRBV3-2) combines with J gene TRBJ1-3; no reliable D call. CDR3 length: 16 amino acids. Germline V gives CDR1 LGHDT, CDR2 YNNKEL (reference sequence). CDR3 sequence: CASSKDLGIPLNTIYF. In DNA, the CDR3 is TGTGCCAGCAGCAAAGATCTAGGCATCCCTCTGAACACCATATATTTT.

The CDR3 is CASSRTGVLTGELFF. In DNA form, the CDR3 reads TGTGCCAGCAGTCGTACAGGGGTACTAACCGGGGAGCTGTTTTTT. The rearrangement links TRBV6-5 to TRBJ2-2; 7 nucleotides line up with TRBD1. Germline V gene data show CDR1 as MNHEY and CDR2 as SVGAGI. This CDR3 comprises 15 residues. J gave up 5 bases and V 5 bases, and 8 bases lay outside the gene matches.

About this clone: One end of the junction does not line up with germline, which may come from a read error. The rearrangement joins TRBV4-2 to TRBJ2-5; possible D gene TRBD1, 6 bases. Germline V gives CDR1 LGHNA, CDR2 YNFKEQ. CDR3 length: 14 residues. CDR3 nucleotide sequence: TGTGCCACCAGCCAGGGGCAGGCCCAAGAGACCCAGTACTTC. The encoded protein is CATSQGQAQETQYF.

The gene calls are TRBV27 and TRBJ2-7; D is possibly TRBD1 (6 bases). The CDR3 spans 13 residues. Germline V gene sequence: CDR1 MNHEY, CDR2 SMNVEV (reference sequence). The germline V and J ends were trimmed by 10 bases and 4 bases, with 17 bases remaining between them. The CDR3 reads CATRTGIGYEQYF. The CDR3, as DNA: TGTGCCACCCGTACAGGGATCGGGTACGAGCAGTACTTC.

The CDR3 sequence: CASSDRLTGLNQPQHF. For the CDR3, the DNA is TGTGCCAGCAGCGACCGATTGACAGGGCTAAATCAGCCCCAGCATTTT. The chain combines TRBV3-1 (or the pseudogene TRBV3-2) with TRBJ1-5, with TRBD1 identical over 7 bases. Germline trimming cut 5 bases from V and 4 bases from J; bases unmatched to any gene: 11. This CDR3 region has 16 residues. Germline values: CDR1 LGHDT, CDR2 YNNKEL (reference sequence).

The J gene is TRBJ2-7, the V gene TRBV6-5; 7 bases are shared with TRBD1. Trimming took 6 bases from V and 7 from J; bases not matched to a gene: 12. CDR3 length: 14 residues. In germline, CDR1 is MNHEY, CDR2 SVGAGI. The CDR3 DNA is TGTGCCAGCAGGCCAGGGGGTGGGATGGTGGAGCAGTACTTC. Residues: CASRPGGGMVEQYF.

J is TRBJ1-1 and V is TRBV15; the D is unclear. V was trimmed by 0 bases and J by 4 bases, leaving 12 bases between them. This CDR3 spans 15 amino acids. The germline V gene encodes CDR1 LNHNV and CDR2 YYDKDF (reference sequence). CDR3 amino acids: CATSRDPRLFTEAFF. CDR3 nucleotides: TGTGCCACCAGCAGAGATCCGAGACTGTTCACTGAAGCTTTCTTT. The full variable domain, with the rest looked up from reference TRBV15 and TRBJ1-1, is DAMVIQNPRYQVTQFGKPVTLSCSQTLNHNVMYWYQQKSSQAPKLLFHYYDKDFNNEADTPDNFQSRRPNTSFCFLDIRSPGLGDTAMYLCATSRDPRLFTEAFFGQGTRLTVV.

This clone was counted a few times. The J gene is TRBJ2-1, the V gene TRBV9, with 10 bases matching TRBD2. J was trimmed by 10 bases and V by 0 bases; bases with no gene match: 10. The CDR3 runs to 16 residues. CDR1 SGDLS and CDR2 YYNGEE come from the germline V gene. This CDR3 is CASSVGAGGPAEEQFF. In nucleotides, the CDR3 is TGTGCCAGCAGCGTAGGAGCGGGAGGGCCCGCGGAGGAGCAGTTCTTC.

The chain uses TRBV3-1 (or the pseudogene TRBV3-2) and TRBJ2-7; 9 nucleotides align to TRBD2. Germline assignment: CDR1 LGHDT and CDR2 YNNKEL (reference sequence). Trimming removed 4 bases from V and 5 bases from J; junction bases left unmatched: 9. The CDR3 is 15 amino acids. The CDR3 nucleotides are TGTGCCAGCAGCCCCACAGGCCTAGCGGGGCACGAGCAGTACTTC. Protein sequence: CASSPTGLAGHEQYF.

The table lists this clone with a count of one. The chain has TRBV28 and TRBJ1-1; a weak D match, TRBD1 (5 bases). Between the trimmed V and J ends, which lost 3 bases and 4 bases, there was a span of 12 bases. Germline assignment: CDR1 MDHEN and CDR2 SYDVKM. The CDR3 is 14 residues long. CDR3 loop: CASSFRGGGTEAFF. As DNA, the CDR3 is TGTGCCAGCAGTTTTCGGGGGGGAGGCACTGAAGCTTTCTTT.

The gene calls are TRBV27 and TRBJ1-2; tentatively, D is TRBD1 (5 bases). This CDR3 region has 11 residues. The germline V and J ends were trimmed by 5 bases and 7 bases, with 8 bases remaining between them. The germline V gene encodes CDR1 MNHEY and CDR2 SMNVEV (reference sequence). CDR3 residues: CASSGGVGYTF. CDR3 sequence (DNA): TGTGCCAGCAGTGGAGGGGTTGGCTACACCTTC.

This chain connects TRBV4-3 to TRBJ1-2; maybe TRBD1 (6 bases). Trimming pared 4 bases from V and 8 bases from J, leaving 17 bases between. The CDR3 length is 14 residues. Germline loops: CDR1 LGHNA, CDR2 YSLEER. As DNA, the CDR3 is TGCGCCAGCAGCCGCCTCACCTGGCAGGGGGGCTACACCTTC. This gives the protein CASSRLTWQGGYTF.

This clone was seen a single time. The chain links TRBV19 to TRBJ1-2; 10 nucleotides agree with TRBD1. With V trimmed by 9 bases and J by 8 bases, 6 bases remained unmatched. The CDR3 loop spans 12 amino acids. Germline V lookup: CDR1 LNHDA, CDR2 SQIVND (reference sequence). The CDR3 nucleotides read TGTGCCAGCAATCGGGGACAGGGGGGCTACACCTTC. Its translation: CASNRGQGGYTF.